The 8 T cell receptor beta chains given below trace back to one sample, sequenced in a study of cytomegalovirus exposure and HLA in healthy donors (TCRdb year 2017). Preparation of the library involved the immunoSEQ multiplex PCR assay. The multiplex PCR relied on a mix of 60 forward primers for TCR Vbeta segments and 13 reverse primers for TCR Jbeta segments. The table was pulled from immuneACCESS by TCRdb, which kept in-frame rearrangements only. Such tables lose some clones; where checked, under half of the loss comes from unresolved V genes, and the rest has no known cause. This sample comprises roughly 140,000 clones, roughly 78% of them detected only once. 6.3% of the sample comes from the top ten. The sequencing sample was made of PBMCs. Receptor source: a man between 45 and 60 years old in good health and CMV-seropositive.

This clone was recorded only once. The CDR3 DNA follows: TGCGCCAGCAGCTTCGGGGTTACTGCAACTAATGAAAAACTGTTTTTT. It translates to CASSFGVTATNEKLFF. The gene calls are TRBV5-1 and TRBJ1-4; unclear D gene. The CDR3 sequence is 16 residues long. Germline V CDR1 and CDR2: SGHRS, YFSETQ. V lost 2 bases to trimming and J lost 0 bases, with 11 bases between them.

The CDR3 DNA is TGTGCCAGCAGTTACGCAGGGTCTAACTATGGCTACACCTTC. This gives the protein CASSYAGSNYGYTF. The chain carries TRBV6-5 and TRBJ1-2, with TRBD1 as a possible D gene (5 bases). Germline V gene data show CDR1 as MNHEY and CDR2 as SVGAGI. This CDR3 spans 14 amino acids. Trimming shortened V by 2 bases and J by 0 bases, and 7 bases separated the two germline ends.

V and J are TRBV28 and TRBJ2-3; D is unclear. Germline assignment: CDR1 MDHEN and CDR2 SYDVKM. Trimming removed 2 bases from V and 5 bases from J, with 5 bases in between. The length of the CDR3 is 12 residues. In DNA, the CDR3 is TGTGCCAGCAGTTTAAGACTAGATACGCAGTATTTT. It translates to CASSLRLDTQYF.

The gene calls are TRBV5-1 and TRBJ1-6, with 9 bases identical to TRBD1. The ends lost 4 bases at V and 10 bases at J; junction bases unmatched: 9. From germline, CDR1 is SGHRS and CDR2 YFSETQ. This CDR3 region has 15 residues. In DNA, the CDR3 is TGCGCCAGCAGCCTGAGGACAGGGGTTGGATCACCCCTCCACTTT. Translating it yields CASSLRTGVGSPLHF.

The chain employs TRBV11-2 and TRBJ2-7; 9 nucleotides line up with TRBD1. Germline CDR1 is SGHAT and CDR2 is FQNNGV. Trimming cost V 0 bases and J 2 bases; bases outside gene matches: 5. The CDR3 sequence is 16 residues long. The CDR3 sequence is CASSLDFGQGTYEQYF. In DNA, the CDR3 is TGTGCCAGCAGCTTAGATTTCGGACAGGGGACCTACGAGCAGTACTTC.

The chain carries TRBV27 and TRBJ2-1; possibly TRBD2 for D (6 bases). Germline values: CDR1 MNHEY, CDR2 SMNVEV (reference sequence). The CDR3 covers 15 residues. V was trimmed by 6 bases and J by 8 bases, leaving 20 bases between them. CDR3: CASRGEDGGRDEQFF. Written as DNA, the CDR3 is TGTGCCAGCAGGGGGGAGGACGGCGGCAGGGATGAGCAGTTCTTC.

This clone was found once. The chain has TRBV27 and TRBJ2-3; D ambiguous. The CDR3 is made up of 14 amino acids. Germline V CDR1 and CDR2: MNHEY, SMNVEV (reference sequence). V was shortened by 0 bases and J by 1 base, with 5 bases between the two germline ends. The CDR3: CASSLSLRTDTQYF. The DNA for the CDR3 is TGTGCCAGCAGTTTATCTCTCCGCACAGATACGCAGTATTTT.

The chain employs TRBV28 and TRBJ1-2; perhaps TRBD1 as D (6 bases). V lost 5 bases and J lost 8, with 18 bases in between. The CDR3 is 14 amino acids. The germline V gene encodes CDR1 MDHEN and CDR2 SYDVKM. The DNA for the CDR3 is TGTGCCAGCAGTCAAACGACAGGATGGGGAGGCTACACCTTC. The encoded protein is CASSQTTGWGGYTF.